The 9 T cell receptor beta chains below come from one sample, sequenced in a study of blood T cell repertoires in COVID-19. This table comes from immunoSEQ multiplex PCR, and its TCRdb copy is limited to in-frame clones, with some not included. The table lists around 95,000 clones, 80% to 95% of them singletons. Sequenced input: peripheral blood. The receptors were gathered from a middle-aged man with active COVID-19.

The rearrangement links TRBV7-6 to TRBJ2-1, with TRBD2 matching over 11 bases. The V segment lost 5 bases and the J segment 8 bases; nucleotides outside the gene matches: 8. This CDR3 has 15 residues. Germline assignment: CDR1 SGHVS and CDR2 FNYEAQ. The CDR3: CASSPPSGRFDEQFF. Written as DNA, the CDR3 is TGTGCCAGCAGCCCTCCTAGCGGGAGGTTCGATGAGCAGTTCTTC.

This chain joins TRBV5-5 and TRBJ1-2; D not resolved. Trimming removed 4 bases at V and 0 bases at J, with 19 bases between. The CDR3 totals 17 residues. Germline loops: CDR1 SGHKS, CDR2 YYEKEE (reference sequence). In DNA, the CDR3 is TGTGCCAGCAGCCCGACGATAGCCGACGGTCCTAACTATGGCTACACCTTC. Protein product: CASSPTIADGPNYGYTF.

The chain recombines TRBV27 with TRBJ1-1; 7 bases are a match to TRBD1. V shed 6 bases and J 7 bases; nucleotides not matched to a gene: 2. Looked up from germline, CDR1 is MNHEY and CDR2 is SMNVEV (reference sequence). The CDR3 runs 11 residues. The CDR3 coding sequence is TGTGCCAGCAGGACAGGGAATGAAGCTTTCTTT. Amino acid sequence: CASRTGNEAFF.

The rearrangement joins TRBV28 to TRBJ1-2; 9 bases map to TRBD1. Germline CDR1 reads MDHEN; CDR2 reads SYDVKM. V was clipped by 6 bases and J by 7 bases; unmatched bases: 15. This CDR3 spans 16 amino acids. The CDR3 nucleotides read TGTGCCAGCAGACCAACAGCCACGGGGACAGGGATTGGCTACACCTTC. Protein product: CASRPTATGTGIGYTF.

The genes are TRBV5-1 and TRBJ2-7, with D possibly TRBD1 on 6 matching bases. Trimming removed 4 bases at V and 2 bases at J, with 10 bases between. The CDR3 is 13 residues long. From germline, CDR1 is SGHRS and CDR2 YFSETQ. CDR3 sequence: CASSGGWTYEQYV. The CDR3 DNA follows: TGCGCCAGCAGCGGGGGCTGGACCTACGAGCAGTACGTC.

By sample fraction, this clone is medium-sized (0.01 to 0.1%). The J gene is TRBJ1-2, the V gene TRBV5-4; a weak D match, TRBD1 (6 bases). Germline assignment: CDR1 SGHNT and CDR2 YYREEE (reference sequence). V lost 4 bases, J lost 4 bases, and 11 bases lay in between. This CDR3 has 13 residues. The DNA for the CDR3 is TGTGCCAGCAGCACCACAGGGAGCTATGGCTACACCTTC. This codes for CASSTTGSYGYTF. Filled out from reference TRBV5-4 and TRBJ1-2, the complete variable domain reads ETGVTQSPTHLIKTRGQQVTLRCSSQSGHNTVSWYQQALGQGPQFIFQYYREEENGRGNFPPRFSGLQFPNYSSELNVNALELDDSALYLCASSTTGSYGYTFGSGTRLTVV.

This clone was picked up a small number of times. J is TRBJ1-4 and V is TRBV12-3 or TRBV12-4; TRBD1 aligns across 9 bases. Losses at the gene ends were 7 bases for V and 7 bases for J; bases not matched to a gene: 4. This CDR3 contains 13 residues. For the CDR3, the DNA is TGTGCCAGCAAACAGGGGGCGAGTGAAAAACTGTTTTTT. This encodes CASKQGASEKLFF.

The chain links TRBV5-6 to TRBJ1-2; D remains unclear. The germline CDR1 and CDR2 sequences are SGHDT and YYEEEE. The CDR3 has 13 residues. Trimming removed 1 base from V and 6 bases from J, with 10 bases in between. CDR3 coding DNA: TGTGCCAGCAGCTTGATTCAGGTAGATGGCTACACCTTC. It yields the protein CASSLIQVDGYTF. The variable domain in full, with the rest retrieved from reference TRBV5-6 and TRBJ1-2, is DAGVTQSPTHLIKTRGQQVTLRCSPKSGHDTVSWYQQALGQGPQFIFQYYEEEERQRGNFPDRFSGHQFPNYSSELNVNALLLGDSALYLCASSLIQVDGYTFGSGTRLTVV.

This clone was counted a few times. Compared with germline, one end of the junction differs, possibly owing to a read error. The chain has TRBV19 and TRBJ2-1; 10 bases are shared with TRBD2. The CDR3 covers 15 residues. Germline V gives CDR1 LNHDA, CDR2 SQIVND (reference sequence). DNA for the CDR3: TGTGCCAGTAGCATAGCGGGGGGCAACTACAATGAGCAGTTCTTC. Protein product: CASSIAGGNYNEQFF.